The 23 T cell receptor beta chains given below trace back to one sample, sequenced in a study of T-cell memory formation after mild COVID-19. TCRdb fed the 5' RACE reads into MiXCR, producing one record per CDR3 protein. The sample has 450,000 or so distinct CDR3 sequences; 20% to 30% are singletons. Sequenced input: PBMCs or a T cell subset sorted from them (not recorded which). The receptors come from an adult woman who had mild COVID-19 (a few samples of this study predate the infection). Cell type and time point are not known.

The rearrangement uses TRBV5-6 and TRBJ2-7; D tentatively reads TRBD1 or TRBD2 (6 bases each). The CDR3 totals 14 residues. Germline CDR1 is SGHDT and CDR2 is YYEEEE. V lost 6 bases, J lost 0 bases, and 13 bases lay in between. CDR3 amino acids: CASTPGGSSYEQYF. DNA for the CDR3: TGTGCCAGCACCCCCGGGGGCAGCTCCTACGAGCAGTACTTC.

The table lists this clonotype with a few counts. The chain carries TRBV5-1 and TRBJ2-3; the D gene is possibly TRBD1 (6 bases). The CDR3 consists of 16 residues. Germline CDR1 is SGHRS and CDR2 is YFSETQ. Trimming stripped 0 bases from V and 2 bases from J, with 13 bases between. The CDR3 DNA is TGCGCCAGCAGCTTGGCCGTCGGACAGCACACAGATACGCAGTATTTT. Translated: CASSLAVGQHTDTQYF. Full variable domain (rest looked up from reference TRBV5-1 and TRBJ2-3): KAGVTQTPRYLIKTRGQQVTLSCSPISGHRSVSWYQQTPGQGLQFLFEYFSETQRNKGNFPGRFSGRQFSNSRSEMNVSTLELGDSALYLCASSLAVGQHTDTQYFGPGTRLTVL.

The chain carries TRBV14 and TRBJ1-1; no definite D call. Trimming removed 0 bases from V and 10 bases from J, with 12 bases in between. This CDR3 is built from 13 residues. Germline CDR1 is SGHDN and CDR2 is FVKESK. The CDR3: CASSQDLPTRAFF. CDR3 coding DNA: TGTGCCAGCAGCCAAGACCTACCCACGAGAGCTTTCTTT.

This clonotype has only a few counts. V is TRBV18 and J is TRBJ2-3, with TRBD1 identical over 8 bases. Per germline, CDR1 KGHSH and CDR2 LQKENI. Trimming took 3 bases from V and 3 from J; bases not matched to a gene: 5. This CDR3 contains 15 residues. The CDR3 here is CASSPRQGRTDTQYF. The CDR3 coding sequence is TGTGCCAGCTCACCTCGACAGGGGAGGACAGATACGCAGTATTTT. Filled out from reference TRBV18 and TRBJ2-3, the complete variable domain reads NAGVMQNPRHLVRRRGQEARLRCSPMKGHSHVYWYRQLPEEGLKFMVYLQKENIIDESGMPKERFSAEFPKEGPSILRIQQVVRGDSAAYFCASSPRQGRTDTQYFGPGTRLTVL.

The chain links TRBV7-9 to TRBJ2-1, with D maybe TRBD1 (5 bases). Per the germline V gene, CDR1 is SEHNR and CDR2 is FQNEAQ (reference sequence). The CDR3 is made up of 18 amino acids. V was clipped by 5 bases and J by 0 bases, with 20 bases between them. CDR3 residues: CASSPLGVFTISYNEQFF. CDR3 in DNA: TGTGCCAGCAGCCCCCTAGGGGTGTTTACAATCTCCTACAATGAGCAGTTCTTC.

This clonotype was seen only a few times. The V gene is TRBV7-2, the J gene TRBJ2-4, with D possibly being TRBD2 (6 bases). The V end was cut by 11 bases, the J end by 3 bases, with 14 bases between. CDR3 length: 13 amino acids. Per the germline V gene, CDR1 is SGHTA and CDR2 is FQGNSA. The CDR3 DNA follows: TGTGCCTCCCAGGAGGGTAGCAAAAACATTCAGTACTTC. Its translation is CASQEGSKNIQYF.

V is TRBV9 and J is TRBJ2-5; D is undetermined. Per germline, CDR1 SGDLS and CDR2 YYNGEE. Trimming cost V 0 bases and J 1 base, with 7 bases left between them. The CDR3 totals 14 residues. The CDR3 DNA reads as TGTGCCAGCAGCGTAGAGTGGACCCAAGAGACCCAGTACTTC. Translation gives CASSVEWTQETQYF.

This clonotype was counted a few times. J is TRBJ2-3 and V is TRBV20-1; a weak D match, TRBD2 (6 bases). The germline V gene encodes CDR1 DFQATT and CDR2 SNEGSKA (reference sequence). The CDR3 runs to 13 residues. Deletions cut 1 base from V and 1 base from J, with 6 bases between. CDR3 in amino acids: CSARGEGTDTQYF. In nucleotides, the CDR3 is TGCAGTGCTAGAGGGGAGGGCACAGATACGCAGTATTTT.

This clonotype showed up just a few times. This sequence joins TRBV5-6 and TRBJ2-1, with 7 nucleotides matching TRBD2. The germline CDR1 and CDR2 sequences are SGHDT and YYEEEE. J gave up 4 bases and V 6 bases, and 7 bases lay outside the gene matches. CDR3 size: 14 residues. The CDR3 loop is CASTREASYNEQFF. The CDR3 DNA sequence: TGTGCCAGCACCCGGGAGGCCTCGTACAATGAGCAGTTCTTC.

Regarding this clonotype: Germline and junction disagree at one end, which may indicate a read error. The chain is built from TRBV9 and TRBJ2-5; TRBD2 agrees at 7 bases. Germline lookup yields CDR1 SGDLS and CDR2 YYNGEE. The CDR3 covers 14 residues. The CDR3 sequence: CASSVGGTQETQYF. The CDR3 nucleotides are TGCGCCAGCAGCGTCGGGGGGACCCAAGAGACCCAGTACTTC. The complete variable domain, with remaining parts taken from reference TRBV9 and TRBJ2-5, reads DSGVTQTPKHLITATGQRVTLRCSPRSGDLSVYWYQQSLDQGLQFLIQYYNGEERAKGNILERFSAQQFPDLHSELNLSSLELGDSALYFCASSVGGTQETQYFGPGTRLLVL.

The rearrangement uses TRBV7-6 and TRBJ2-1, with 8 bases fitting TRBD2. The CDR3 spans 15 residues. Germline V gene lookup returns CDR1 SGHVS and CDR2 FNYEAQ. After removal of 4 bases from V and 3 bases from J, the junction contained 5 bases not matched to a gene. The CDR3 DNA reads TGTGCCAGCAGCTCCCTAGCGGGCCTCTACAATGAGCAGTTCTTC. Protein sequence: CASSSLAGLYNEQFF.

V gene TRBV20-1 combines with J gene TRBJ2-2; TRBD2 aligns across 11 bases. Germline V CDR1 and CDR2: DFQATT, SNEGSKA (reference sequence). The CDR3 loop spans 16 amino acids. V lost 2 bases to trimming and J lost 2 bases; unmatched junction nucleotides: 4. CDR3 loop: CSARSSGGLNTGELFF. As DNA, the CDR3 is TGCAGTGCTAGATCTAGCGGGGGGCTAAACACCGGGGAGCTGTTTTTT.

The chain is built from TRBV12-3 or TRBV12-4 and TRBJ2-7; D ambiguous. Between the trimmed V and J ends, which lost 6 bases and 5 bases, there was a span of 26 bases. This CDR3 comprises 17 residues. The CDR3 here is CASSTSVGYRRRNEQYF. CDR3 coding DNA: TGTGCCAGCAGCACCAGCGTGGGGTACCGTCGGCGCAACGAGCAGTACTTC.

This clonotype was counted many times. The chain links TRBV4-2 to TRBJ2-5; D gene uncertain. The germline gives CDR1 LGHNA, CDR2 YNFKEQ. The CDR3 runs to 14 residues. V was trimmed by 0 bases and J by 5 bases, leaving 10 bases between them. In DNA, the CDR3 is TGTGCCAGCAGCCAAGAGGTGGGAATGGAGACCCAGTACTTC. Its protein is CASSQEVGMETQYF.

This chain connects TRBV30 to TRBJ2-1; D is perhaps TRBD1 (6 bases). Germline V gene sequence: CDR1 GTSNPN, CDR2 SVGIG (reference sequence). With 5 bases removed from V and 0 bases from J, the gap between germline ends came to 11 bases. The CDR3 is 14 residues long. CDR3 sequence: CAWWDTPSYNEQFF. DNA of the CDR3: TGTGCCTGGTGGGACACACCCTCCTACAATGAGCAGTTCTTC.

This clonotype was seen a handful of times. V is TRBV6-2 or TRBV6-3 and J is TRBJ2-5, with unresolved D. Germline V gene lookup returns CDR1 MNHEY and CDR2 SVGEGT. The ends were cut back, 2 bases at V and 2 bases at J, with 9 bases in the middle. The CDR3 extends over 14 amino acids. The CDR3 DNA is TGTGCCAGCAGTTACGGACCTCCACAAGAGACCCAGTACTTC. This codes for CASSYGPPQETQYF.

The chain recombines TRBV4-1 with TRBJ2-2; tentatively, D is TRBD1 (5 bases). The CDR3 is made up of 15 amino acids. V was cut by 4 bases and J by 0 bases, with 9 bases left in between. Germline CDR1 reads MGHRA; CDR2 reads YSYEKL. DNA of the CDR3: TGCGCCAGCAGCCCACAGGTCGCGAACACCGGGGAGCTGTTTTTT. Translated, it gives CASSPQVANTGELFF.

This clonotype turned up a few times. The gene calls are TRBV12-3 or TRBV12-4 and TRBJ2-7; TRBD1 or TRBD2 may be the D gene (6 bases each). Trimming removed 3 bases at V and 5 bases at J, with 11 bases between. This CDR3 has 13 residues. This chain's CDR3 is CASSLLGGHEQYF. The CDR3 DNA sequence: TGTGCCAGCAGTTTGCTCGGGGGCCACGAGCAGTACTTC.

This clonotype is a singleton in its sample. This chain uses TRBV9 with TRBJ2-7, with 8 bases matching TRBD1. Unmatched junction bases numbered 4, after V lost 2 bases and J lost 3 bases. Germline V gives CDR1 SGDLS, CDR2 YYNGEE. The CDR3 contains 14 residues. This CDR3 reads CASSVGTGHYEQYF. The CDR3 DNA reads TGTGCCAGCAGCGTGGGGACAGGTCACTACGAGCAGTACTTC.

This clonotype appeared many times. The genes are TRBV20-1 and TRBJ2-5, with a weak D call TRBD2 (5 bases). This CDR3 comprises 15 residues. The germline V and J ends were trimmed by 6 bases and 5 bases, with 22 bases remaining between them. Germline lookup yields CDR1 DFQATT and CDR2 SNEGSKA (reference sequence). The CDR3 DNA follows: TGCAGTGCCGACCTGGAGCTAGCCGTCTCGGAGACCCAGTACTTC. As protein: CSADLELAVSETQYF.

This clonotype was found a few times. The CDR3 loop reads CASRTGTGVGGEQFF. DNA of the CDR3: TGTGCCAGCAGGACCGGGACAGGGGTAGGGGGTGAGCAGTTCTTC. V is TRBV5-4 and J is TRBJ2-1; TRBD1 matches at 10 bases. From germline, CDR1 is SGHNT and CDR2 YYREEE (reference sequence). The CDR3 is 15 residues long. Germline trimming cut 5 bases from V and 9 bases from J; bases unmatched to any gene: 11.

V is TRBV11-3 and J is TRBJ2-1; possible D gene TRBD2, 5 bases. The V and J ends lost 5 bases and 7 bases respectively, with 12 bases between them. This CDR3 has 13 residues. The germline gives CDR1 SGHNT, CDR2 YENEEA. The CDR3: CASSPMDWNEQFF. The DNA of the CDR3 is TGTGCCAGCAGCCCGATGGACTGGAATGAGCAGTTCTTC.

The chain links TRBV7-9 to TRBJ1-1; D remains unclear. The ends were cut back, 2 bases at V and 1 base at J, with 17 bases in the middle. The CDR3 length is 17 residues. Germline V gene lookup returns CDR1 SEHNR and CDR2 FQNEAQ (reference sequence). This chain's CDR3 is CASSLFRLAGPNTEAFF. CDR3 in DNA: TGTGCCAGCAGCTTATTCCGTCTCGCCGGGCCGAACACTGAAGCTTTCTTT.